This TCR beta chain emerged from a study of beta chain features in type 1 diabetes. Broader study findings: TCRB CDR3s were moderately but significantly shorter in Type 1 diabetes patients in all four CD4+ subsets.

Expressed TCRB transcripts got sequenced, as all isolated RNA was reverse transcribed. Method: immunoSEQ multiplex PCR; TCRdb's copy keeps in-frame clones and lacks some. The sample lists almost 350,000 clones, around 9.3% occurring once. CDR1 SQVTM and CDR2 ANQGSEA come from the germline V gene. The CDR3 is 13 amino acids. Deletions cut 6 bases from V and 6 bases from J, with 15 bases between. This clone turned up a few times. Its antigen is unidentified. The sequenced sample was central memory CD4+ T cells from blood. The chain combines TRBV29-1 with TRBJ1-5; D not certain. This sequence was found in a man younger than 40 with type 1 diabetes. The CDR3 is CSVIDLEGQPQHF. The CDR3 DNA reads as TGCAGCGTCATCGACCTTGAAGGTCAGCCCCAGCATTTT.